These 12 T cell receptor beta chains were all obtained from the same sample, sequenced in a study of post-analysis software for immune sequencing data. No antigens are known for them. Unique molecular identifiers were built into the TCR beta cDNA libraries. TCRdb reprocessed the PCR reads via MiXCR and lists one record per CDR3 protein. This sample has roughly 800,000 distinct CDR3 sequences, with 30% found just once. Whole-study results and caveats: About five TRBV segments were more frequent in patients than controls; TRBV5-6, TRBV5-1 and TRBV20-1 belonged to this group.

Sequenced: blood. These TCRs come from a girl between 5 and 17 years old with multiple sclerosis.

This clonotype has a handful of counts. The V gene is TRBV4-3, the J gene TRBJ2-7; D gene ambiguous. This CDR3 spans 15 amino acids. Trimming took 0 bases from V and 2 from J, leaving 11 bases between them. CDR1 is LGHNA, CDR2 YSLEER, per germline. The CDR3 loop reads CASSQDVRITYEQYF. The CDR3 DNA follows: TGCGCCAGCAGCCAAGATGTCAGGATCACCTACGAGCAGTACTTC.

This rearrangement joins TRBV10-1 to TRBJ1-1; TRBD1 is a possible D gene (6 bases). In germline, CDR1 is WNHNN, CDR2 SYGVQD (reference sequence). V lost 6 bases, J lost 1 base, and 12 bases lay in between. CDR3 length: 14 residues. CDR3 amino acids: CASRAGQTNTEAFF. DNA of the CDR3: TGCGCCAGCAGGGCAGGACAGACGAACACTGAAGCTTTCTTT.

In this sample, this clonotype turned up once. It may be a read error: a sequence one base away is much more abundant. The chain joins TRBV29-1 to TRBJ2-7; D remains ambiguous. The CDR3 consists of 11 residues. The germline V gene encodes CDR1 SQVTM and CDR2 ANQGSEA. The V end was cut by 5 bases, the J end by 7 bases, with 12 bases between. The CDR3 region has the DNA TGCAGCGTTAGGAATGTCAATGAGCAGTACTTC. Protein product: CSVRNVNEQYF.

The rearrangement uses TRBV6-1 and TRBJ2-1; 7 nucleotides align to TRBD2. The CDR3 is 19 residues long. Germline CDR1 reads MNHNS; CDR2 reads SASEGT. The V and J ends lost 4 bases and 0 bases, in that order; junction bases with no gene match: 15. CDR3 in DNA: TGTGCCAGCAGTGCCGGTCGTGGCGTAGCGGGTACCTCCTACAATGAGCAGTTCTTC. Translation gives CASSAGRGVAGTSYNEQFF.

The chain has TRBV7-8 and TRBJ1-1; D gene ambiguous. Trimming took off 3 bases at V and 5 bases at J, with 10 bases between the two ends. Looked up from germline, CDR1 is SGHVS and CDR2 is FQNEAQ. This CDR3 comprises 13 residues. CDR3 residues: CASSLVGWTEAFF. The CDR3 DNA sequence: TGTGCCAGCAGCTTGGTAGGTTGGACTGAAGCTTTCTTT.

The chain links TRBV6-5 to TRBJ2-3, with 9 nucleotides matching TRBD2. The CDR3 consists of 15 residues. Germline values: CDR1 MNHEY, CDR2 SVGAGI. Trimming cost V 6 bases and J 5 bases; bases outside gene matches: 9. The CDR3 loop reads CASRLGTSRQDTQYF. The DNA for the CDR3 is TGTGCCAGCAGACTAGGGACTAGCCGGCAAGATACGCAGTATTTT.

This clonotype was recorded a few times. This chain uses TRBV29-1 with TRBJ2-3; no clear D gene. CDR3 length equals 14 residues. Trimming stripped 2 bases from V and 2 bases from J, with 11 bases between. Germline V gives CDR1 SQVTM, CDR2 ANQGSEA. The CDR3 DNA follows: TGCAGCGTTGAACCAAACAGCTCCACAGATACGCAGTATTTT. Its protein is CSVEPNSSTDTQYF.

The chain recombines TRBV5-1 with TRBJ1-1, with D uncertain. The CDR3 loop spans 14 amino acids. Germline CDR1 and CDR2: SGHRS and YFSETQ. Trimming removed 4 bases at V and 3 bases at J, with 13 bases between. The chain's CDR3 is CASSLRYRDTEAFF. CDR3 in DNA: TGCGCCAGCAGCCTTCGTTATAGGGACACTGAAGCTTTCTTT.

Of note for this clonotype: The junction does not match germline at one end; this may be a read error. The chain is built from TRBV4-3 and TRBJ2-7; D possibly corresponds to TRBD2 (5 bases). Germline CDR1 is LGHNA and CDR2 is YSLEER. The CDR3 has 16 residues. The CDR3 here is CASGQDRAGILNEQYF. CDR3 coding DNA: TGCGCCAGCGGCCAAGATCGGGCCGGGATTTTGAACGAGCAGTACTTC.

This clonotype was counted a few times. The chain links TRBV20-1 to TRBJ2-1; TRBD2 is a possible D gene (6 bases). The germline V and J ends were trimmed by 7 bases and 3 bases, with 10 bases remaining between them. In germline, CDR1 is DFQATT, CDR2 SNEGSKA (reference sequence). CDR3 length equals 12 residues. CDR3 in DNA: TGCAGTGTAGGAGGGCGCTACAATGAGCAGTTCTTC. It is translated as CSVGGRYNEQFF.

The CDR3 region is CASSEYADGGETQYF. The CDR3 bases are TGTGCCAGCAGTGAATACGCGGACGGAGGGGAGACCCAGTACTTC. The J gene is TRBJ2-5, the V gene TRBV25-1, with D possibly being TRBD2 (6 bases). Germline V gene lookup returns CDR1 MGHDK and CDR2 SYGVNS. Trimming pared 0 bases from V and 5 bases from J, leaving 13 bases between. This CDR3 region has 15 residues.

This clonotype was recorded a few times. CDR3 protein: CSARKGTSPLHF. The CDR3 bases are TGCAGTGCTAGAAAGGGCACTTCACCCCTCCACTTT. The J gene is TRBJ1-6, the V gene TRBV20-1; D not resolved. Germline V CDR1 and CDR2: DFQATT, SNEGSKA (reference sequence). Between the trimmed V and J ends, which lost 2 bases and 9 bases, there was a span of 8 bases. The CDR3 runs to 12 residues.